What follows are 22 T cell receptor beta chains derived from one specimen sequenced in a study of blood T cells in healthy people across ages. With a J-beta primer mix and a sample-barcoded 5' primer, a second PCR ran about 6 to 11 cycles. One entry per CDR3 protein, called by TCRdb with MiXCR from the 5' RACE reads. The sample includes more than 1,400,000 distinct CDR3 sequences, 42% of them seen just once. The specimen sequenced was blood. All receptors come from a woman between 18 and 29 years old in good health.

The rearrangement uses TRBV9 and TRBJ2-3; D gene ambiguous. CDR3 size: 14 residues. The V gene lost 3 bases and the J gene lost 4 bases, with 12 bases spanning the gap. Per the germline V gene, CDR1 is SGDLS and CDR2 is YYNGEE. CDR3 amino acids: CASSALVSADTQYF. In nucleotides, the CDR3 is TGTGCCAGCAGCGCCCTAGTTTCTGCAGATACGCAGTATTTT.

The gene calls are TRBV7-9 and TRBJ2-1; D gene uncertain. Germline V gene data show CDR1 as SEHNR and CDR2 as FQNEAQ (reference sequence). Trimming shortened V by 1 base and J by 8 bases, and 15 bases separated the two germline ends. This CDR3 is built from 15 residues. As DNA, the CDR3 is TGTGCCAGCAGCTTAGAACCAGCCTTACACCATGAGCAGTTCTTC. Amino acid sequence: CASSLEPALHHEQFF.

Points on this clonotype: It may be a read error: a sequence one base away is much more abundant. V is TRBV11-2 and J is TRBJ2-7, with D perhaps matching TRBD2 (6 bases). The CDR3 sequence is 13 residues long. Trimming left V 4 bases short and J 10 bases short, with 17 bases between. Germline CDR1 SGHAT, CDR2 FQNNGV. Written as DNA, the CDR3 is TGTGCCAGCAGCTCCACGCCGGGGGAGGCCCAGTACTTC. This gives the protein CASSSTPGEAQYF.

The CDR3 is CSARGLADYSDTQYF. CDR3 in DNA: TGCAGTGCTAGAGGACTAGCGGACTACTCAGATACGCAGTATTTT. V usage is TRBV20-1 and J usage is TRBJ2-3, with 9 bases fitting TRBD2. This CDR3 has 15 amino acids. Trimming removed 1 base from V and 4 bases from J; junction bases left unmatched: 6. The germline V gene has CDR1 DFQATT and CDR2 SNEGSKA (reference sequence).

The chain joins TRBV6-1 to TRBJ2-1, with 9 positions matching TRBD1. From germline, CDR1 is MNHNS and CDR2 SASEGT. V lost 4 bases to trimming and J lost 3 bases; unmatched junction nucleotides: 4. This CDR3 is 15 amino acids long. The CDR3 region is CASSARQGDYNEQFF. The CDR3 bases are TGTGCCAGCAGTGCTAGACAGGGGGACTACAATGAGCAGTTCTTC.

This clonotype was detected only a few times. This chain connects TRBV7-8 to TRBJ2-5; 7 bases are a match to TRBD2. The germline gives CDR1 SGHVS, CDR2 FQNEAQ. The CDR3 covers 15 residues. The V and J ends lost 4 bases and 2 bases, in that order; junction bases with no gene match: 7. CDR3 amino acids: CASSWQPGGQETQYF. The CDR3 DNA reads TGTGCCAGCAGCTGGCAACCGGGAGGACAAGAGACCCAGTACTTC.

J is TRBJ2-7 and V is TRBV2; perhaps TRBD2 as D (6 bases). Germline V gene data show CDR1 as SNHLY and CDR2 as FYNNEI. This CDR3 contains 14 residues. The V end lost 7 bases, the J end lost 4 bases, and 17 bases lay between the germline ends. The CDR3 sequence is CASNAGTGGYEQYF. CDR3 bases: TGTGCCAGCAATGCCGGGACTGGGGGATACGAGCAGTACTTC.

The chain combines TRBV4-3 with TRBJ2-1; 9 bases are a match to TRBD1. Trimming at V came to 3 bases and at J to 9 bases, leaving 9 bases not matched to a gene. This CDR3 spans 15 amino acids. The germline V gene has CDR1 LGHNA and CDR2 YSLEER. The CDR3 sequence is CASSQYGQGYTEQFF. DNA for the CDR3: TGCGCCAGCAGCCAGTATGGACAGGGGTATACTGAGCAGTTCTTC.

V gene TRBV30 combines with J gene TRBJ1-5; perhaps TRBD1 as D (6 bases). Germline V gene data show CDR1 as GTSNPN and CDR2 as SVGIG (reference sequence). The CDR3 runs to 15 residues. Trimming shortened V by 0 bases and J by 0 bases, and 9 bases separated the two germline ends. In DNA, the CDR3 is TGTGCCTGGAGTGTACCAGGGGTTAGCAATCAGCCCCAGCATTTT. Translated, it gives CAWSVPGVSNQPQHF.

This clonotype has a handful of counts. The V call is TRBV12-3 or TRBV12-4, the J call TRBJ1-5; unclear D gene. This CDR3 comprises 13 residues. V lost 2 bases, J lost 5 bases, and 7 bases lay in between. This chain's CDR3 is CASSLWEDQPQHF. As DNA, the CDR3 is TGTGCCAGCAGTTTATGGGAGGATCAGCCCCAGCATTTT.

This chain uses TRBV19 with TRBJ1-1; no clear D gene. The CDR3 is made up of 13 amino acids. Trimming removed 7 bases from V and 5 bases from J, with 14 bases in between. Per germline, CDR1 LNHDA and CDR2 SQIVND (reference sequence). The DNA for the CDR3 is TGTGCCAGTACCCTAGGGTTTGGGACTGAAGCTTTCTTT. Translating gives CASTLGFGTEAFF.

The rearrangement uses TRBV2 and TRBJ1-5; the D gene is possibly TRBD1 (5 bases). Per the germline V gene, CDR1 is SNHLY and CDR2 is FYNNEI. This CDR3 spans 14 amino acids. The V end lost 7 bases, the J end lost 0 bases, and 10 bases lay between the germline ends. This CDR3 reads CASTQGFSNQPQHF. CDR3 nucleotide sequence: TGTGCCAGCACCCAGGGTTTTAGCAATCAGCCCCAGCATTTT.

The rearrangement joins TRBV27 to TRBJ2-5, with 12 bases matching TRBD2. The CDR3 length is 15 residues. Germline CDR1 and CDR2: MNHEY and SMNVEV (reference sequence). Unmatched junction bases numbered 12, after V lost 5 bases and J lost 11 bases. CDR3 DNA: TGTGCCAGCAGTCGAAGGACTAGCGGGACGGGTGAGCAGTACTTC. Protein: CASSRRTSGTGEQYF.

This clonotype has only a few counts. This sequence joins TRBV10-3 and TRBJ2-2, with 7 positions matching TRBD2. The V gene end was trimmed by 4 bases and the J gene end by 5 bases; junction bases not matched to a gene: 7. CDR1 and CDR2 from the germline V gene are ENHRY and SYGVKD. CDR3 length equals 15 residues. DNA for the CDR3: TGTGCCATCAGTGTCGAGACTAGCCTAACCGGGGAGCTGTTTTTT. Amino acids: CAISVETSLTGELFF.

This clonotype was picked up one time. This chain connects TRBV4-1 to TRBJ2-7; D not certain. CDR1 is MGHRA, CDR2 YSYEKL, per germline. Trimming left V 0 bases short and J 7 bases short, with 13 bases between. There are 14 residues in the CDR3. The CDR3 nucleotides are TGCGCCAGCAGCCAAGATATCCAGAACAATGAGCAGTACTTC. Translation: CASSQDIQNNEQYF.

This clonotype showed up many times. This chain links TRBV12-3 or TRBV12-4 with TRBJ2-7; a possible D gene is TRBD1 (5 bases). V was clipped by 2 bases and J by 0 bases, with 11 bases between them. The CDR3 is 15 residues long. In DNA, the CDR3 is TGTGCCAGCAGTTTAATCGGCAGGGCCTCCTACGAGCAGTACTTC. Protein product: CASSLIGRASYEQYF.

J is TRBJ1-4 and V is TRBV4-1; possibly TRBD1 for D (5 bases). CDR1 is MGHRA and CDR2 is YSYEKL in the germline V gene. This CDR3 comprises 14 residues. V was cut by 8 bases and J by 8 bases, with 18 bases left in between. The CDR3 DNA reads TGCGCCAGCTCGGGACGGGACGGCGACGAAAAACTGTTTTTT. Amino acids: CASSGRDGDEKLFF.

The chain couples TRBV9 to TRBJ2-5; 10 bases align to TRBD2. The J call is in doubt because the DNA end fits TRBJ2-7 better. This CDR3 is 15 amino acids long. CDR1 is SGDLS and CDR2 is YYNGEE in the germline V gene. The CDR3 loop is CASSVAGTSDYEQYF. The CDR3 DNA is TGTGCCAGCAGCGTAGCCGGGACTAGCGACTACGAGCAGTACTTC.

The J gene is TRBJ1-2, the V gene TRBV12-3 or TRBV12-4; 10 nucleotides match TRBD1. J gave up 5 bases and V 3 bases, and 3 bases lay outside the gene matches. This CDR3 has 14 residues. CDR3 sequence reads: CASSLGTGAYGYTF. Here the CDR3 DNA reads TGTGCCAGCAGTTTGGGGACAGGGGCATATGGCTACACCTTC.

V usage is TRBV30 and J usage is TRBJ2-1; the D is unclear. The germline CDR1 and CDR2 sequences are GTSNPN and SVGIG (reference sequence). The V gene lost 4 bases and the J gene lost 0 bases, with 10 bases spanning the gap. The CDR3 extends over 14 amino acids. For the CDR3, the DNA is TGTGCCTGGACCGATTACAACTCCTACAATGAGCAGTTCTTC. Its translation is CAWTDYNSYNEQFF.

This rearrangement joins TRBV15 to TRBJ1-1; possibly TRBD1 for D (6 bases). The V end was cut by 2 bases, the J end by 4 bases, with 17 bases between. Germline-derived CDR1 and CDR2 are LNHNV and YYDKDF (reference sequence). The CDR3 loop spans 16 amino acids. This CDR3 is CATSRPEGGGPTEAFF. CDR3 in DNA: TGTGCCACCAGCAGACCTGAGGGAGGGGGACCCACTGAAGCTTTCTTT.

On this clonotype: A read error may explain this, as a much larger clone is one base away. The chain recombines TRBV6-5 with TRBJ2-3; TRBD1 aligns across 7 bases. CDR1 is MNHEY, CDR2 SVGAGI, per germline. The CDR3 loop spans 14 amino acids. V was clipped by 5 bases and J by 2 bases; unmatched bases: 4. This CDR3 is CASSDRVPTDTQYF. The CDR3, as DNA: TGTGCCAGCAGTGACAGGGTACCCACAGATACGCAGTATTTT.